These 18 T cell receptor beta chains share one sample of origin, sequenced in a study of blood T cells in healthy people across ages. A second PCR of roughly 7 to 11 cycles used a sample-barcoded 5' primer and a J-beta primer mix. Each CDR3 protein is one row after TCRdb ran MiXCR on the 5' RACE reads. The sample holds 870,000 or so distinct CDR3 sequences, 29% seen once. The specimen was blood. These receptors all stem from an elderly woman in good health.

This clonotype has ten or more counts. This chain joins TRBV20-1 and TRBJ1-1, with a weak D call TRBD1 (6 bases). V was shortened by 1 base and J by 3 bases, with 12 bases between the two germline ends. Germline V gene data show CDR1 as DFQATT and CDR2 as SNEGSKA (reference sequence). The CDR3 spans 14 residues. The DNA for the CDR3 is TGCAGTGCTAGAGTAACGGGGGCGCACACTGAAGCTTTCTTT. Amino acid sequence: CSARVTGAHTEAFF.

The sample holds many counts of this clonotype. The chain employs TRBV7-2 and TRBJ2-6, with D tentatively TRBD1 (5 bases). Trimming stripped 6 bases from V and 2 bases from J, with 14 bases between. The CDR3 spans 16 residues. Per the germline V gene, CDR1 is SGHTA and CDR2 is FQGNSA. Written as DNA, the CDR3 is TGTGCCAGCAGAAATACAGGTGCTGCTGGGGCCAACGTCCTGACTTTC. Encoded protein: CASRNTGAAGANVLTF.

This clonotype was detected ten times or more. The V call is TRBV7-8, the J call TRBJ2-3; the D is unclear. Germline V lookup: CDR1 SGHVS, CDR2 FQNEAQ. Trimming took 5 bases from V and 11 from J, leaving 11 bases between them. The CDR3 totals 11 residues. In nucleotides, the CDR3 is TGTGCCAGCAGCCCTCTAGGAGTGCAGTATTTT. As protein: CASSPLGVQYF.

This clonotype was picked up many times. This chain joins TRBV12-3 or TRBV12-4 and TRBJ2-7, with 13 bases that match TRBD2. This CDR3 is 15 amino acids long. The V gene end was trimmed by 5 bases and the J gene end by 2 bases; junction bases not matched to a gene: 3. The CDR3 reads CASSMGLAGTYEQYF. As DNA, the CDR3 is TGTGCCAGCAGTATGGGACTAGCGGGGACCTACGAGCAGTACTTC.

The chain joins TRBV6-2 or TRBV6-3 to TRBJ1-6; the D gene is possibly TRBD1 (6 bases). CDR3 size: 18 residues. V was clipped by 2 bases and J by 0 bases, with 14 bases between them. Per the germline V gene, CDR1 is MNHEY and CDR2 is SVGEGT. CDR3 region: CASSYEQGVSSYNSPLHF. The CDR3 nucleotides are TGTGCCAGCAGTTACGAACAGGGCGTAAGCTCCTATAATTCACCCCTCCACTTT.

The gene calls are TRBV7-2 and TRBJ1-2; the D gene is possibly TRBD1 (5 bases). Trimming removed 4 bases from V and 7 bases from J, with 13 bases in between. This CDR3 has 13 amino acids. Germline CDR1 reads SGHTA; CDR2 reads FQGNSA. The CDR3 bases are TGTGCCAGCAGCTCAGCCCGGGACTTTGGCTACACCTTC. Translation: CASSSARDFGYTF.

For this clonotype: This sequence may be a read error, since a much larger clone differs from it by one base. V gene TRBV28 combines with J gene TRBJ2-6; D uncertain. Germline CDR1 reads MDHEN; CDR2 reads SYDVKM. The CDR3 consists of 15 residues. The CDR3 DNA sequence: TGTGCCAGCAGCCGAGGACCGCGCCGGGCCAACGTCCCGACTTTC. Protein: CASSRGPRRANVPTF.

This clonotype appeared a few times. The chain combines TRBV19 with TRBJ1-1; D remains unclear. Germline V lookup: CDR1 LNHDA, CDR2 SQIVND (reference sequence). Trimming took off 1 base at V and 3 bases at J, with 3 bases between the two ends. The CDR3 sequence is 12 residues long. This CDR3 is CASSIGYTEAFF. The CDR3 bases are TGTGCCAGTAGTATAGGTTACACTGAAGCTTTCTTT.

In its sample, this clonotype was seen a few times. The chain has TRBV11-2 and TRBJ1-2; no reliable D call. Trimming left V 4 bases short and J 8 bases short, with 14 bases between. Per the germline V gene, CDR1 is SGHAT and CDR2 is FQNNGV. The CDR3 contains 13 residues. The DNA for the CDR3 is TGTGCCAGCAGCTATGACCGGCCTCGGGGCTACACCTTC. As protein: CASSYDRPRGYTF.

The chain links TRBV12-3 or TRBV12-4 to TRBJ2-3; 7 bases align to TRBD2. Germline trimming cut 7 bases from V and 15 bases from J; bases unmatched to any gene: 19. CDR3 length: 14 amino acids. For the CDR3, the DNA is TGTGCCAGCATCACTAGCGTGGCCACAGATACGGAATATTTT. Residues: CASITSVATDTEYF.

This clonotype has ten or more counts. The chain recombines TRBV6-1 with TRBJ2-1; D unresolved. Between the trimmed V and J ends, which lost 7 bases and 6 bases, there was a span of 16 bases. Germline CDR1 MNHNS, CDR2 SASEGT. The CDR3 length is 14 residues. The DNA of the CDR3 is TGTGCCAGCATCAAGACCGCCGGGCCCAATGAGCAGTTCTTC. This gives the protein CASIKTAGPNEQFF.

This clonotype was recorded many times. This chain joins TRBV7-9 and TRBJ2-1; D is unresolved. The CDR3 spans 15 residues. Trimming shortened V by 7 bases and J by 6 bases, and 19 bases separated the two germline ends. Germline-derived CDR1 and CDR2 are SEHNR and FQNEAQ (reference sequence). CDR3 nucleotides: TGTGCCAGCACCTCATCGGCAGGTCTCCCCAATGAGCAGTTCTTC. It specifies CASTSSAGLPNEQFF.

This clonotype was seen at least ten times. The chain has TRBV12-3 or TRBV12-4 and TRBJ2-1; TRBD2 matches 9 bases. The CDR3 is made up of 15 amino acids. V was clipped by 5 bases and J by 8 bases; unmatched bases: 10. DNA of the CDR3: TGTGCCAGCAGTGGGGAGGGACTAGCAGGTCATGAGCAGTTCTTC. Amino acid sequence: CASSGEGLAGHEQFF.

In its sample, this clonotype was seen once. A single base separates this from a much larger clone, so it may be a read error. The rearrangement uses TRBV20-1 and TRBJ1-5; D uncertain. This CDR3 has 13 amino acids. Germline loops: CDR1 DFQATT, CDR2 SNEGSKA (reference sequence). The CDR3 region has the DNA TGCAGTGCTAGAGATTCACGGAATCAGCCCCGGCATTTT. Translating gives CSARDSRNQPRHF.

This clonotype has ten or more counts. The gene calls are TRBV7-2 and TRBJ2-6; D gene uncertain. V dropped 3 bases and J dropped 0 bases, with 9 bases sitting between them. The CDR3 is 16 residues long. CDR1 SGHTA and CDR2 FQGNSA come from the germline V gene. The CDR3 is CASSLTPNSGANVLTF. The CDR3 bases are TGTGCCAGCAGCTTGACACCAAACTCTGGGGCCAACGTCCTGACTTTC.

The rearrangement joins TRBV7-2 to TRBJ1-5; D is unresolved. Germline assignment: CDR1 SGHTA and CDR2 FQGNSA. Trimming cost V 5 bases and J 11 bases, with 16 bases left between them. This CDR3 has 13 amino acids. CDR3 DNA sequence: TGTGCCAGCAGCGTAGAACAAGGCGGGACCCAGCATTTT. It is translated as CASSVEQGGTQHF.

Notes on this clonotype: This sequence may be a read error, since a much larger clone differs from it by one base. The chain couples TRBV14 to TRBJ2-3, with D perhaps TRBD1 or TRBD2 (5 bases each). Germline CDR1 and CDR2: SGHDN and FVKESK. The CDR3 is made up of 15 amino acids. The CDR3, as DNA: TGTGCCTGCAGCCAAGGATTGGGGACGACAGATACGCAGTATTTT. Translated, it gives CACSQGLGTTDTQYF.

This clonotype appeared many times. V is TRBV29-1 and J is TRBJ1-2; D is ambiguous. Trimming shortened V by 3 bases and J by 4 bases, and 9 bases separated the two germline ends. Per the germline V gene, CDR1 is SQVTM and CDR2 is ANQGSEA. The CDR3 has 12 residues. CDR3 residues: CSVDFLVYGYTF. DNA of the CDR3: TGCAGCGTTGATTTTTTGGTCTATGGCTACACCTTC. The entire variable domain, with the rest obtained from reference TRBV29-1 and TRBJ1-2, is as follows: SAVISQKPSRDICQRGTSLTIQCQVDSQVTMMFWYRQQPGQSLTLIATANQGSEATYESGFVIDKFPISRPNLTFSTLTVSNMSPEDSSIYLCSVDFLVYGYTFGSGTRLTVV.